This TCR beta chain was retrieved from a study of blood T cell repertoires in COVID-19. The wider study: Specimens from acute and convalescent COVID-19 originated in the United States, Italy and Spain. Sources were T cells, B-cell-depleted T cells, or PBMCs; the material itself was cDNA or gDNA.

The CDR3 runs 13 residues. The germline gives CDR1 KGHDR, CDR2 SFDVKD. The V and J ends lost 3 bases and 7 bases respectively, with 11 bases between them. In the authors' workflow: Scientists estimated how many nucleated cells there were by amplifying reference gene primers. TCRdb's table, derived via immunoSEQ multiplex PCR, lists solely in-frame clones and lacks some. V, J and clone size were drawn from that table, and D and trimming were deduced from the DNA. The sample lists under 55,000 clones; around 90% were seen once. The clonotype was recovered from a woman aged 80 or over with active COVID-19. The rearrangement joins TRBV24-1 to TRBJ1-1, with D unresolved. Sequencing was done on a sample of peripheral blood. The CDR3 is CATSDPGVSEAFF. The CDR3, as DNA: TGTGCCACCAGTGATCCCGGGGTGAGTGAAGCTTTCTTT.